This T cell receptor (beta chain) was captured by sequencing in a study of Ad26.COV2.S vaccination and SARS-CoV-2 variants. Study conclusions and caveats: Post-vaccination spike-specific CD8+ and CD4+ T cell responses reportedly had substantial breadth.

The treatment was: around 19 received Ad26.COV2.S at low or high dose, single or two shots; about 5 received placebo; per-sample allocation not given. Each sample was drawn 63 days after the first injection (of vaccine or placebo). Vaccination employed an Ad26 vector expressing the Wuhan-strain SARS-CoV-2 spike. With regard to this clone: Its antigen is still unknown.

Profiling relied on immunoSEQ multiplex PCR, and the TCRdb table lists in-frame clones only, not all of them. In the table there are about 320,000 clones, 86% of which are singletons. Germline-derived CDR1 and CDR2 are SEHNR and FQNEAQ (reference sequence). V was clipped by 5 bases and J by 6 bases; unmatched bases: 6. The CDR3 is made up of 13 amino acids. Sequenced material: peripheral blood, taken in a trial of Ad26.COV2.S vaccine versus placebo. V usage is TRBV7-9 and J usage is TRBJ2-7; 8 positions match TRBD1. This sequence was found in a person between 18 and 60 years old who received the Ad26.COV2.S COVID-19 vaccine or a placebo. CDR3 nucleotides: TGTGCCAGCAGCCTCGGACAGGGAGGCGAGCAGTACTTC. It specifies CASSLGQGGEQYF.